These 31 T cell receptor beta chains were sequenced from one sample in a study of Graves' ophthalmopathy and Graves' hyperthyroidism. RNA transcripts were the source from which TCR beta CDR3 regions were amplified. RT-PCR in the first round used HTBI primers; a second-round multiplex PCR followed. TCRdb itself ran the multiplex PCR reads through MiXCR, one entry per CDR3 protein. The data show about 500,000 distinct CDR3 sequences, with about an eighth seen just once and over 7.5% held by the top ten. Sequences were obtained from blood. The receptors were gathered from a woman in her twenties or thirties with Graves' ophthalmopathy.

This clonotype was observed a few times. This chain joins TRBV18 and TRBJ2-7; no reliable D call. This CDR3 has 12 amino acids. V lost 6 bases, J lost 3 bases, and 9 bases lay in between. CDR1 is KGHSH, CDR2 LQKENI, per germline. CDR3 in amino acids: CASSRTNYEQYF. The CDR3 nucleotides are TGTGCCAGCTCGCGTACTAACTACGAGCAGTACTTC.

The chain carries TRBV27 and TRBJ2-2, with 7 positions matching TRBD2. The CDR3 runs to 16 residues. With 1 base clipped from V and 0 bases from J, the junction kept 2 bases outside the gene matches. Germline lookup yields CDR1 MNHEY and CDR2 SMNVEV (reference sequence). The CDR3: CASSLLGGTNTGELFF. The CDR3 nucleotides read TGTGCCAGCAGTTTATTGGGGGGGACGAACACCGGGGAGCTGTTTTTT.

The rearrangement uses TRBV3-1 and TRBJ2-7, with D unresolved. The V end was cut by 3 bases, the J end by 4 bases, with 7 bases between. CDR3 size: 12 residues. CDR1 and CDR2 from the germline V gene are LGHDT and YNNKEL (reference sequence). CDR3 nucleotide sequence: TGTGCCAGCAGCCAGTCCAAGTACGAGCAGTACTTC. Its translation is CASSQSKYEQYF.

This clonotype showed up many times. The rearrangement links TRBV29-1 to TRBJ2-7; D is perhaps TRBD2 (6 bases). The CDR3 loop spans 14 amino acids. V lost 6 bases and J lost 4, with 19 bases in between. Germline V lookup: CDR1 SQVTM, CDR2 ANQGSEA. CDR3 region: CSVPLGTEIYEQYF. The DNA of the CDR3 is TGCAGCGTGCCACTGGGGACTGAAATTTACGAGCAGTACTTC.

This clonotype was seen ten or more times. V gene TRBV20-1 combines with J gene TRBJ2-5; 8 nucleotides line up with TRBD2. V lost 0 bases, J lost 4 bases, and 13 bases stayed unmatched. The CDR3 runs 17 residues. Germline CDR1 is DFQATT and CDR2 is SNEGSKA (reference sequence). CDR3 residues: CSARDISGKLQPETQYF. For the CDR3, the DNA is TGCAGTGCTAGAGATATTAGCGGGAAGCTTCAACCAGAGACCCAGTACTTC.

Notes on this clonotype: This may be a read error, as it is one base from a much larger clone. As the CDR3 is not closed by the conserved phenylalanine or tryptophan, this likely results from a read error. This sequence joins TRBV6-1 and TRBJ1-3; no definite D call. From germline, CDR1 is MNHNS and CDR2 SASEGT. CDR3 length: 13 residues. V gave up 10 bases and J gave up 0 bases, with 10 bases separating them. CDR3 amino acids: CATVQSSGNTIYC. The CDR3 DNA sequence: TGTGCCACCGTCCAGAGCTCTGGAAACACCATATATTGT.

This clonotype was seen at least ten times. The chain has TRBV27 and TRBJ2-2, with D maybe TRBD2 (6 bases). The V end lost 4 bases, the J end lost 2 bases, and 17 bases lay between the germline ends. The length of the CDR3 is 17 residues. Germline-derived CDR1 and CDR2 are MNHEY and SMNVEV (reference sequence). The CDR3 sequence is CASSSRLSSGNTGELFF. The CDR3 bases are TGTGCCAGCAGTTCCCGGTTGAGTAGCGGAAACACCGGGGAGCTGTTTTTT.

This clonotype appeared many times. The V call is TRBV12-3 or TRBV12-4, the J call TRBJ1-1; D not resolved. With 6 bases removed from V and 1 base from J, the gap between germline ends came to 15 bases. The CDR3 consists of 15 residues. CDR3 bases: TGTGCCAGCAGGCTAGGGCTAAGTCCGAACACTGAAGCTTTCTTT. Its translation: CASRLGLSPNTEAFF.

This clonotype appeared many times. The rearrangement joins TRBV20-1 to TRBJ2-2; D unresolved. Trimming removed 2 bases at V and 3 bases at J, with 4 bases between. Per germline, CDR1 DFQATT and CDR2 SNEGSKA (reference sequence). This CDR3 contains 12 residues. In DNA form, the CDR3 reads TGCAGTGCTAGACAGGACACCGGGGAGCTGTTTTTT. This translates into CSARQDTGELFF.

Many counts were recorded for this clonotype. J is TRBJ1-2 and V is TRBV12-3 or TRBV12-4; the D is unclear. The CDR3 loop spans 11 amino acids. V dropped 6 bases and J dropped 8 bases, with 10 bases sitting between them. The CDR3 loop reads CASSLGHGYTF. CDR3 DNA sequence: TGTGCCAGCAGCCTCGGGCACGGCTACACCTTC.

The chain links TRBV6-2 or TRBV6-3 to TRBJ1-1; no clear D. Germline CDR1 and CDR2: MNHEY and SVGEGT. This CDR3 region has 18 residues. Trimming cost V 0 bases and J 0 bases, with 17 bases left between them. CDR3 region: CASSYSAQAVRMNTEAFF. In DNA form, the CDR3 reads TGTGCCAGCAGTTACTCCGCCCAGGCAGTACGCATGAACACTGAAGCTTTCTTT.

There are many counts of this clonotype. The genes are TRBV11-1 and TRBJ1-1; the D gene is possibly TRBD1 (5 bases). V shed 1 base and J shed 0 bases, with 12 bases lying between them. This CDR3 contains 16 residues. CDR1 SGHAT and CDR2 FQDESV come from the germline V gene (reference sequence). The CDR3 sequence: CASSLGRQRMNTEAFF. Here the CDR3 DNA reads TGTGCCAGCAGCTTAGGGAGACAGCGCATGAACACTGAAGCTTTCTTT.

In this sample, this clonotype turned up many times. The gene calls are TRBV27 and TRBJ1-6; TRBD1 matches 7 bases. CDR1 and CDR2 (germline): MNHEY, SMNVEV (reference sequence). Trimming at V came to 1 base and at J to 7 bases, leaving 10 bases not matched to a gene. This CDR3 is 17 amino acids long. The CDR3 coding sequence is TGTGCCAGCAGTTTATATTGGGACAGAGATATCAATTCACCCCTCCACTTT. This codes for CASSLYWDRDINSPLHF.

In nucleotides, the CDR3 is TGTGCCAGCAGTGCCCGAGGGGCAGGGAAGGATGAAGCTTTCTTT. It is translated as CASSARGAGKDEAFF. The rearrangement links TRBV2 to TRBJ1-1, with a weak D call TRBD1 (5 bases). V lost 4 bases and J lost 7, with 19 bases in between. Per the germline V gene, CDR1 is SNHLY and CDR2 is FYNNEI. The CDR3 runs to 15 residues.

At least ten counts were recorded for this clonotype. This chain connects TRBV28 to TRBJ2-7; 8 nucleotides line up with TRBD1. The V segment lost 3 bases and the J segment 7 bases; nucleotides outside the gene matches: 8. The CDR3 sequence is 14 residues long. CDR1 and CDR2 (germline): MDHEN, SYDVKM. Here the CDR3 reads CASSFRTGQGEQYF. CDR3 sequence (DNA): TGTGCCAGCAGTTTCCGGACAGGGCAAGGGGAGCAGTACTTC.

This clonotype was recorded many times. The rearrangement uses TRBV7-2 and TRBJ1-1; the D is unclear. The CDR3 is 12 amino acids. V was trimmed by 0 bases and J by 6 bases, leaving 5 bases between them. Per germline, CDR1 SGHTA and CDR2 FQGNSA. CDR3 region: CASSLAASEAFF. In nucleotides, the CDR3 is TGTGCCAGCAGCTTAGCAGCGTCTGAAGCTTTCTTT.

This clonotype has at least ten counts. The chain has TRBV2 and TRBJ1-5; D may be TRBD1 (5 bases). The CDR3 length is 14 residues. Trimming removed 3 bases from V and 9 bases from J, with 15 bases in between. Germline V gene data show CDR1 as SNHLY and CDR2 as FYNNEI. The CDR3, as DNA: TGTGCCAGCAGTGAGGTAGGGGTCGTGGGGCCCCAGCATTTT. Its protein product is CASSEVGVVGPQHF. The full variable domain, with the rest looked up from reference TRBV2 and TRBJ1-5, is EPEVTQTPSHQVTQMGQEVILRCVPISNHLYFYWYRQILGQKVEFLVSFYNNEISEKSEIFDDQFSVERPDGSNFTLKIRSTKLEDSAMYFCASSEVGVVGPQHFGDGTRLSIL.

At least ten counts were recorded for this clonotype. The chain uses TRBV7-2 and TRBJ1-5; 10 bases match TRBD1. Germline-derived CDR1 and CDR2 are SGHTA and FQGNSA. The ends lost 4 bases at V and 9 bases at J; junction bases unmatched: 9. The CDR3 length is 15 residues. The CDR3 sequence: CASSSRDRGIWPQHF. In DNA form, the CDR3 reads TGTGCCAGCAGCTCCAGGGACAGGGGAATTTGGCCCCAGCATTTT.

Many counts were recorded for this clonotype. The rearrangement joins TRBV28 to TRBJ1-2; tentatively, D is TRBD1 (6 bases). The CDR3 is 16 amino acids. V gave up 3 bases and J gave up 2 bases, with 16 bases separating them. Germline V lookup: CDR1 MDHEN, CDR2 SYDVKM. The CDR3 DNA reads as TGTGCCAGCAGTTTCATCCCCCAAACAGGGAACTATGGCTACACCTTC. This sequence encodes CASSFIPQTGNYGYTF.

This clonotype has ten or more counts. This chain's CDR3 is CASSEAVRQAYNSPLHF. The CDR3 DNA reads TGTGCCAGCAGTGAAGCGGTGAGGCAAGCATATAATTCACCCCTCCACTTT. The chain links TRBV6-1 to TRBJ1-6, with no clear D. The CDR3 spans 17 residues. Germline assignment: CDR1 MNHNS and CDR2 SASEGT. The V end was cut by 0 bases, the J end by 4 bases, with 13 bases between.

The genes are TRBV28 and TRBJ2-5; 10 nucleotides line up with TRBD1. The CDR3 sequence is 16 residues long. The germline V gene has CDR1 MDHEN and CDR2 SYDVKM. J gave up 2 bases and V 3 bases, and 6 bases lay outside the gene matches. The CDR3 sequence is CASSFGGQGVQETQYF. The CDR3 nucleotides are TGTGCCAGCAGTTTTGGCGGACAGGGGGTTCAAGAGACCCAGTACTTC.

This clonotype was recorded many times. The V gene is TRBV28, the J gene TRBJ2-7; D call uncertain. V lost 5 bases and J 2 bases, leaving 10 bases between the germline ends. Germline loops: CDR1 MDHEN, CDR2 SYDVKM. The CDR3 runs 13 residues. CDR3 amino acids: CASSPYGTYEQYF. In DNA form, the CDR3 reads TGTGCCAGCAGTCCATATGGGACCTACGAGCAGTACTTC.

The CDR3 is CASSFGGLQGPRAFF. The CDR3 DNA follows: TGTGCCAGCAGTTTCGGCGGATTGCAAGGACCAAGAGCTTTCTTT. This chain uses TRBV28 with TRBJ1-1; unclear D gene. Trimming cost V 3 bases and J 10 bases, with 21 bases left between them. Per germline, CDR1 MDHEN and CDR2 SYDVKM. The CDR3 has 15 residues. Using reference TRBV28 and TRBJ1-1 for the parts outside the CDR3, the full variable domain is DVKVTQSSRYLVKRTGEKVFLECVQDMDHENMFWYRQDPGLGLRLIYFSYDVKMKEKGDIPEGYSVSREKKERFSLILESASTNQTSMYLCASSFGGLQGPRAFFGQGTRLTVV.

Ten or more counts support this clonotype. J is TRBJ2-7 and V is TRBV7-9; D is unresolved. V lost 3 bases, J lost 0 bases, and 6 bases lay in between. Germline V CDR1 and CDR2: SEHNR, FQNEAQ (reference sequence). The CDR3 contains 13 residues. CDR3 DNA sequence: TGTGCCAGCAGCTTTTTACCCTCCTACGAGCAGTACTTC. It encodes CASSFLPSYEQYF.

This chain uses TRBV19 with TRBJ1-2, with D unresolved. The V gene's germline CDR1 is LNHDA and CDR2 SQIVND (reference sequence). The CDR3 loop spans 15 amino acids. V was cut by 3 bases and J by 4 bases, with 15 bases left in between. CDR3 in DNA: TGTGCCAGTAGTATCCCAGGACGGTCCCTCTATGGCTACACCTTC. This sequence encodes CASSIPGRSLYGYTF.

This clonotype was counted at least ten times. The gene calls are TRBV5-1 and TRBJ1-5; a weak D match, TRBD1 (6 bases). The CDR3 has 14 amino acids. V was shortened by 2 bases and J by 3 bases, with 9 bases between the two germline ends. Germline V CDR1 and CDR2: SGHRS, YFSETQ. The CDR3, as DNA: TGCGCCAGCAGCTTCGGACAGCCCAATCAGCCCCAGCATTTT. Translation gives CASSFGQPNQPQHF.

The chain has TRBV27 and TRBJ1-2; D gene unclear. The V gene's germline CDR1 is MNHEY and CDR2 SMNVEV (reference sequence). This CDR3 contains 14 residues. Trimming left V 2 bases short and J 4 bases short, with 11 bases between. In DNA form, the CDR3 reads TGTGCCAGCAGTTTAGTCTACTCGGCCTATGGCTACACCTTC. Translated, it gives CASSLVYSAYGYTF.

This clonotype was detected ten times or more. The chain employs TRBV7-9 and TRBJ2-7; tentatively, D is TRBD1 (6 bases). The V gene's germline CDR1 is SEHNR and CDR2 FQNEAQ (reference sequence). Between the trimmed V and J ends, which lost 5 bases and 6 bases, there was a span of 23 bases. The CDR3 length is 16 residues. CDR3 in amino acids: CASSPFWQGLDGEQYF. The CDR3 coding sequence is TGTGCCAGCAGCCCGTTCTGGCAGGGGCTGGATGGCGAGCAGTACTTC.

Ten or more counts support this clonotype. The rearrangement links TRBV27 to TRBJ2-7; 7 bases fit TRBD2. The germline V gene encodes CDR1 MNHEY and CDR2 SMNVEV (reference sequence). This CDR3 is 15 amino acids long. V lost 5 bases and J lost 2; bases outside the gene matches: 9. The CDR3 DNA sequence: TGTGCCAGCAGTCTGTCCTCGGGGGGAACCTACGAGCAGTACTTC. Translation gives CASSLSSGGTYEQYF.

This clonotype was counted ten times or more. This chain links TRBV6-1 with TRBJ1-2; D remains unclear. V lost 6 bases to trimming and J lost 6 bases, with 20 bases between them. In germline, CDR1 is MNHNS, CDR2 SASEGT. This CDR3 contains 15 residues. As DNA, the CDR3 is TGTGCCAGCAGCCCTTCCCGACTGGGAATGGATGGCTACACCTTC. This codes for CASSPSRLGMDGYTF.

This clonotype came up many times. The chain has TRBV12-5 and TRBJ2-2, with D perhaps matching TRBD2 (6 bases). Trimming took 3 bases from V and 0 from J, leaving 11 bases between them. Germline CDR1 reads LGHNT; CDR2 reads FRNRAP. CDR3 length equals 16 residues. The CDR3 DNA is TGTGCTAGTGGTTTATGGAGGGAGTCGAACACCGGGGAGCTGTTTTTT. It yields the protein CASGLWRESNTGELFF. The whole variable domain, remainder taken from reference TRBV12-5 and TRBJ2-2, is DARVTQTPRHKVTEMGQEVTMRCQPILGHNTVFWYRQTMMQGLELLAYFRNRAPLDDSGMPKDRFSAEMPDATLATLKIQPSEPRDSAVYFCASGLWRESNTGELFFGEGSRLTVL.